The 14 T cell receptor beta chains listed next were all sequenced from one sample in a study of shared clonotypes between healthy human individuals. The method was immunoSEQ multiplex PCR; TCRdb's version includes in-frame clones alone and lacks a portion of them. This table has about 1 million clones, roughly 75% appearing once. The specimen was memory CD4+ T cells sorted from blood. Subset meaning: CD45RA-negative fraction. The receptor set was obtained from a man in his late teens or twenties in good health.

In this sample, this clone turned up a few times. The J gene is TRBJ1-1, the V gene TRBV27; 7 bases are a match to TRBD1. The germline V gene encodes CDR1 MNHEY and CDR2 SMNVEV (reference sequence). V lost 2 bases to trimming and J lost 4 bases; unmatched junction nucleotides: 4. CDR3 length: 14 amino acids. As DNA, the CDR3 is TGTGCCAGCAGTTTAGGCAGGGGGACCACTGAAGCTTTCTTT. Encoded protein: CASSLGRGTTEAFF.

This clone was seen only a few times. V usage is TRBV5-4 and J usage is TRBJ2-5; D might be TRBD1 (5 bases). CDR3 length: 15 residues. Germline V gene sequence: CDR1 SGHNT, CDR2 YYREEE (reference sequence). Trimming cost V 2 bases and J 3 bases, with 14 bases left between them. In DNA form, the CDR3 reads TGTGCCAGCAGCTTAACCCCGACAGAAAAAGAGACCCAGTACTTC. As protein: CASSLTPTEKETQYF.

This chain connects TRBV7-2 to TRBJ2-1, with D possibly TRBD2 on 6 matching bases. Deletions cut 1 base from V and 5 bases from J, with 9 bases between. The CDR3 consists of 14 residues. Germline V gives CDR1 SGHTA, CDR2 FQGNSA. CDR3 amino acids: CASSLGGVNNEQFF. The DNA of the CDR3 is TGTGCCAGCAGCTTAGGCGGGGTTAACAATGAGCAGTTCTTC.

The chain recombines TRBV7-8 with TRBJ2-2; tentatively, D is TRBD1 or TRBD2 (5 bases each). CDR3 length: 17 amino acids. The germline V gene has CDR1 SGHVS and CDR2 FQNEAQ. The V gene lost 1 base and the J gene lost 0 bases, with 12 bases spanning the gap. CDR3 nucleotide sequence: TGTGCCAGCAGCTTAGATGTTAGGGGAGCGAACACCGGGGAGCTGTTTTTT. It is translated as CASSLDVRGANTGELFF.

The gene calls are TRBV7-8 and TRBJ1-2, with D tentatively TRBD1 (6 bases). Germline V CDR1 and CDR2: SGHVS, FQNEAQ. Trimming pared 0 bases from V and 5 bases from J, leaving 19 bases between. The CDR3 is 17 amino acids. CDR3 in DNA: TGTGCCAGCAGCTTAGCGGGGGGGCCCAGTGGGCTATATGGCTACACCTTC. Translated: CASSLAGGPSGLYGYTF.

The V gene is TRBV5-6, the J gene TRBJ2-5; 7 bases map to TRBD1. This CDR3 has 16 amino acids. Germline CDR1 is SGHDT and CDR2 is YYEEEE. With V trimmed by 6 bases and J by 2 bases, 13 bases remained unmatched. CDR3 coding DNA: TGTGCCAGCACCGGTCCGGGGTCCAGGGGGCAAGAGACCCAGTACTTC. Amino acid sequence: CASTGPGSRGQETQYF.

The rearrangement links TRBV28 to TRBJ1-1; the match to TRBD1 covers 7 bases. Looked up from germline, CDR1 is MDHEN and CDR2 is SYDVKM. The junction had 12 bases not matched to a gene; V was cut back by 6 bases and J by 8 bases. There are 14 residues in the CDR3. The CDR3 region is CASRKLDRAGEAFF. DNA for the CDR3: TGTGCCAGCAGGAAACTAGACAGGGCTGGGGAAGCTTTCTTT.

V gene TRBV7-2 combines with J gene TRBJ2-3, with TRBD2 matching 9 bases. The CDR3 runs to 16 residues. The V gene's germline CDR1 is SGHTA and CDR2 FQGNSA. V was pared by 4 bases and J by 0 bases, with 5 bases of the junction left unmatched. Written as DNA, the CDR3 is TGTGCCAGCAGCTCCTTAGCGGGAGCTAGCACAGATACGCAGTATTTT. It yields the protein CASSSLAGASTDTQYF.

The chain employs TRBV6-1 and TRBJ2-5; D possibly corresponds to TRBD2 (6 bases). This CDR3 has 14 residues. Germline V gene lookup returns CDR1 MNHNS and CDR2 SASEGT. V lost 4 bases and J lost 4, with 13 bases in between. The CDR3 loop is CASSGSGRVETQYF. The CDR3 nucleotides read TGTGCCAGCAGTGGAAGCGGGCGGGTAGAGACCCAGTACTTC.

The chain links TRBV6-5 to TRBJ2-7; possibly TRBD1 for D (5 bases). Germline V CDR1 and CDR2: MNHEY, SVGAGI. This CDR3 region has 14 residues. V lost 4 bases, J lost 2 bases, and 12 bases lay in between. The DNA of the CDR3 is TGTGCCAGCAGTTTCAACTTGGGGCCCTACGAGCAGTACTTC. Its translation: CASSFNLGPYEQYF.

This clone was picked up one time. Sequence at one end of the junction differs from germline and may be a read error. The chain uses TRBV10-3 and TRBJ2-5, with 10 bases aligning to TRBD2. This CDR3 is 16 amino acids long. Germline V CDR1 and CDR2: ENHRY, SYGVKD. CDR3 residues: CAISERSGGTQETQYF. In DNA form, the CDR3 reads TGTGCCATTAGTGAGCGTAGCGGGGGGACCCAAGAGACCCAGTACTTC.

The rearrangement uses TRBV5-1 and TRBJ2-1, with 11 bases matching TRBD1. The CDR3 sequence is 14 residues long. Germline lookup yields CDR1 SGHRS and CDR2 YFSETQ. With 4 bases clipped from V and 9 bases from J, the junction kept 6 bases outside the gene matches. The CDR3 spells CASSMDRGLGEQFF. In DNA, the CDR3 is TGCGCCAGCAGCATGGACAGGGGGCTTGGTGAGCAGTTCTTC. Full variable domain (rest looked up from reference TRBV5-1 and TRBJ2-1): KAGVTQTPRYLIKTRGQQVTLSCSPISGHRSVSWYQQTPGQGLQFLFEYFSETQRNKGNFPGRFSGRQFSNSRSEMNVSTLELGDSALYLCASSMDRGLGEQFFGPGTRLTVL.

This chain uses TRBV12-5 with TRBJ2-5, with 7 bases that match TRBD2. The CDR3 has 18 amino acids. CDR1 LGHNT and CDR2 FRNRAP come from the germline V gene. Unmatched junction bases numbered 17, after V lost 3 bases and J lost 4 bases. CDR3 bases: TGTGCTAGTGGTTTACGGGCCGGGGAGGGACGTCCGGGAGAGACCCAGTACTTC. Its translation is CASGLRAGEGRPGETQYF. The variable domain in full, with the rest retrieved from reference TRBV12-5 and TRBJ2-5, is DARVTQTPRHKVTEMGQEVTMRCQPILGHNTVFWYRQTMMQGLELLAYFRNRAPLDDSGMPKDRFSAEMPDATLATLKIQPSEPRDSAVYFCASGLRAGEGRPGETQYFGPGTRLLVL.

The chain employs TRBV7-2 and TRBJ1-1; TRBD1 agrees at 8 bases. The CDR3 contains 14 residues. V shed 3 bases and J 4 bases; nucleotides not matched to a gene: 4. Germline lookup yields CDR1 SGHTA and CDR2 FQGNSA. This CDR3 reads CASSFDRGGTEAFF. CDR3 sequence (DNA): TGTGCCAGCAGCTTTGACAGGGGCGGCACTGAAGCTTTCTTT. The variable domain in full, completed from reference TRBV7-2 and TRBJ1-1, reads GAGVSQSPSNKVTEKGKDVELRCDPISGHTALYWYRQSLGQGLEFLIYFQGNSAPDKSGLPSDRFSAERTGGSVSTLTIQRTQQEDSAVYLCASSFDRGGTEAFFGQGTRLTVV.